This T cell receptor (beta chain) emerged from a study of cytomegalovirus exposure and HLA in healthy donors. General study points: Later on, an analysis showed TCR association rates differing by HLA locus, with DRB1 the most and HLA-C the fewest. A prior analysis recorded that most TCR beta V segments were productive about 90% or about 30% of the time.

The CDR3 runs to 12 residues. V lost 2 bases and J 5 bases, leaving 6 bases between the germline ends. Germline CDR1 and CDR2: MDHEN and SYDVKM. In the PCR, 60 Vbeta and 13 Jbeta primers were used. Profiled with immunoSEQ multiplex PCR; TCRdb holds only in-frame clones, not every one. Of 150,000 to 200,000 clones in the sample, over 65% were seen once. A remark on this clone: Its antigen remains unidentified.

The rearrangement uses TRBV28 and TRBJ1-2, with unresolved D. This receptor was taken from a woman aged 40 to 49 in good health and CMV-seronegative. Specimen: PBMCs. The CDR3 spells CASSLVRYGYTF. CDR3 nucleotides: TGTGCCAGCAGTTTAGTCCGGTATGGCTACACCTTC.